The entry below describes one T cell receptor (beta chain). This clone was seen repeatedly, ten times or more. It lacks a known antigen. The CDR3 goes on 3 residues after the read ends, and that part is filled in from the germline J gene. CVID samples and control samples contributed equivalent amounts of genomic DNA as sequencing input. For every sample, a 60 bp segment covering the rearranged TCRbeta CDR3 region was amplified and then sequenced. TCRbeta amplification used the immunoSEQ assay, a bias-corrected multiplex PCR with high-throughput sequencing. The original methods were these. Every unique nucleotide sequence counted as a clone and was annotated with V, D and J genes, copy number and frequency. Sequences were labeled productive if in frame, and non-productive if out of frame or containing stop codons. As previously described, Shannon's entropy was used to calculate clonality. The predicted amino acid sequences of productive clones were used to derive the mean CDR3 Kyte-Doolittle hydropathy. Using the R hclust function, scaled V gene usage was clustered hierarchically with Manhattan distance and complete linkage. Clone sharing by CDR3 amino acid sequence was assessed by resampling 12 repertoires per group over 100 rounds. The repertoires were searched for 70 published EBV-specific and 245 published CMV-specific TCRbeta sequences. Analysis left out two CVID samples that produced under 10,000 sequences, so fewer than 50 CVID repertoires remained. The immuneACCESS repertoire file appears here via TCRdb, limited to in-frame rearrangements. These files lack a portion of the clones; in checked studies, under half of the deficit traces to unresolved V genes, and the cause of the others is not known. V, J and clone size were drawn from that table, and D and trimming were deduced from the DNA. With about 34,000 clones recorded, this sample contains no clone counted only once. The top ten constitute approximately 1% of the sample.

This entry is derived from a study of T cell clonality in common variable immunodeficiency (dated by TCRdb to 2015 to 2017). Study-level results and caveats: Correlations of repertoire features with clinical complications were constrained by heterogeneity among patients within the CVID cohort. Fewer TCRbeta clones were shared among CVID subjects than among healthy controls (p < 0.0001). Despite equal DNA input, controls averaged roughly 80,000 unique sequences per sample versus around 30,000 in CVID samples. The authors noted that sequencing repertoires of T cell subpopulations would be needed to clarify what caused the increased clonality in CVID. Compared with healthy controls, CVID subjects showed increased TCRbeta clonality (t-test p = 0.018), a feature most characteristic of about a third of subjects. CVID TCRbeta sequences were reported to have fewer deletions and N-nucleotide insertions and to lack highly modified clones with 13 or more V deletions.

Both CVID patients and healthy controls were predominantly of Caucasian heritage. From each donor, about 4.5 to 9 ml of heparinized peripheral whole blood was collected. Genomic DNA from adults with common variable immune deficiency (CVID) and from healthy adult controls was the source for sequencing TCRbeta CDR3 repertoires. The control group comprised about 22 healthy adult volunteers, roughly 12 female and about 10 male, aged about 23 to 75 years with a mean age of roughly 35. Diluted blood was subjected to density centrifugation over Hypaque 1077 or Ficoll-Paque for isolation of peripheral blood mononuclear cells. Unsorted mononuclear cells served as the source of genomic DNA, which was extracted either by Qiagen column purification or by a centrifugation-based method. The germline V gene specifies MNHEY as CDR1 and SVGEGT as CDR2. V and J lose 2 bases and 4 bases, and a span of 11 bases separates them. From the cysteine up to the phenylalanine, the CDR3 has a length of 15 residues. Sequencing covers 36 bases of the CDR3, shown here with the frame starting at base 1.

This clonotype was obtained from a person between 18 and 75 years old in good health. Sequenced material: peripheral blood mononuclear cells. The chain employs TRBV6-2 or TRBV6-3 and TRBJ2-2; TRBD2 is possibly the D segment (6 matching bases). The CDR3 amino acid sequence is: CASSYAEEGTGELFF. The covered CDR3 bases are TGTGCCAGCAGTTACGCAGAGGAGGGCACCGGGGAG.